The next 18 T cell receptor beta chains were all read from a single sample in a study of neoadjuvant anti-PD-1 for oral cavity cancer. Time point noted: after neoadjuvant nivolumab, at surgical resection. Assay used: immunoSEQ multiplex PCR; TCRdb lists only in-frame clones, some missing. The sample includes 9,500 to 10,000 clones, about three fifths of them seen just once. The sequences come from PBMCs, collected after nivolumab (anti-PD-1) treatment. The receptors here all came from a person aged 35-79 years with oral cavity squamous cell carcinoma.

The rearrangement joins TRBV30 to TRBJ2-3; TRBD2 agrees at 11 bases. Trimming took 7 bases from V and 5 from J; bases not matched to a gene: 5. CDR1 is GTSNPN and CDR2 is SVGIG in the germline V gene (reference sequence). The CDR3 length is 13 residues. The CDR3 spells CAYTSGSGDTQYF. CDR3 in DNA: TGTGCCTATACTAGCGGGAGTGGAGATACGCAGTATTTT.

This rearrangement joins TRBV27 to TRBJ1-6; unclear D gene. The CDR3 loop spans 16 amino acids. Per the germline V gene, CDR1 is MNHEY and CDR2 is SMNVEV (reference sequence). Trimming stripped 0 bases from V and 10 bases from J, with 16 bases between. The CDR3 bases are TGTGCCAGCAGTTTATCGGTCAGTCCCGGTATATCACCCCTCCACTTT. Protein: CASSLSVSPGISPLHF.

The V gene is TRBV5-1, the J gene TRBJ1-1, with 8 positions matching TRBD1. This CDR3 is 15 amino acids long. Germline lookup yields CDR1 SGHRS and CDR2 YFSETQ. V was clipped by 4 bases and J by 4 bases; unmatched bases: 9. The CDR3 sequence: CASSGYQGAGTEAFF. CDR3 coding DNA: TGCGCCAGCAGCGGATACCAGGGGGCTGGCACTGAAGCTTTCTTT. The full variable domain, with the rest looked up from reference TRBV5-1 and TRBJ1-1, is KAGVTQTPRYLIKTRGQQVTLSCSPISGHRSVSWYQQTPGQGLQFLFEYFSETQRNKGNFPGRFSGRQFSNSRSEMNVSTLELGDSALYLCASSGYQGAGTEAFFGQGTRLTVV.

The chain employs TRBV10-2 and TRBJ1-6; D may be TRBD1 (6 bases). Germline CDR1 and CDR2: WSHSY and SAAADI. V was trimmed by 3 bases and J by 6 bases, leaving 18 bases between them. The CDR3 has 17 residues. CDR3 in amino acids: CASSESRGTARNSPLHF. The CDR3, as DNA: TGCGCCAGCAGTGAAAGTAGGGGGACGGCTCGTAATTCACCCCTCCACTTT.

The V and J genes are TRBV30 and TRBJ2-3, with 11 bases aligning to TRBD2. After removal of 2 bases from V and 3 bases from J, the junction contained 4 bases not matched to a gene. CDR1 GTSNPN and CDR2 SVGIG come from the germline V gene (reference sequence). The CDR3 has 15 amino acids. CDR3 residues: CAWSSLAGGTDTQYF. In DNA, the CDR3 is TGTGCCTGGAGTTCCCTAGCGGGGGGAACAGATACGCAGTATTTT. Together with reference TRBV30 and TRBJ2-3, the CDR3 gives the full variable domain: SQTIHQWPATLVQPVGSPLSLECTVEGTSNPNLYWYRQAAGRGLQLLFYSVGIGQISSEVPQNLSASRPQDRQFILSSKKLLLSDSGFYLCAWSSLAGGTDTQYFGPGTRLTVL.

The CDR3 DNA sequence: TGTGCCAGCAGCTTCCAAGAGCGGGGGGGCCCCTACAATGAGCAGTTCTTC. Its translation: CASSFQERGGPYNEQFF. The chain has TRBV11-2 and TRBJ2-1, with TRBD2 identical over 10 bases. This CDR3 is built from 17 residues. The V gene end was trimmed by 3 bases and the J gene end by 2 bases; junction bases not matched to a gene: 7. From germline, CDR1 is SGHAT and CDR2 FQNNGV. Together with reference TRBV11-2 and TRBJ2-1, the CDR3 gives the full variable domain: EAGVAQSPRYKIIEKRQSVAFWCNPISGHATLYWYQQILGQGPKLLIQFQNNGVVDDSQLPKDRFSAERLKGVDSTLKIQPAKLEDSAVYLCASSFQERGGPYNEQFFGPGTRLTVL.

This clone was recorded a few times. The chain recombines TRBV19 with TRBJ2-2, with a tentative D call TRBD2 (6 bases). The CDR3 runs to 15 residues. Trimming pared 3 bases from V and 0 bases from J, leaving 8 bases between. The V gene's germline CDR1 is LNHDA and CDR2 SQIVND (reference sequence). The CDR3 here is CASSIGTPNTGELFF. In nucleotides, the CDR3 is TGTGCCAGTAGTATCGGGACTCCGAACACCGGGGAGCTGTTTTTT.

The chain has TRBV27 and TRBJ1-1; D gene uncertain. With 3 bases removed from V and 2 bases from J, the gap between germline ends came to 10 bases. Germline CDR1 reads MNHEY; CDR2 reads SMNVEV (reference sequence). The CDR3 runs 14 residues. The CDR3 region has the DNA TGTGCCAGCAGTTTTTCTTCCGTTAACACTGAAGCTTTCTTT. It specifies CASSFSSVNTEAFF.

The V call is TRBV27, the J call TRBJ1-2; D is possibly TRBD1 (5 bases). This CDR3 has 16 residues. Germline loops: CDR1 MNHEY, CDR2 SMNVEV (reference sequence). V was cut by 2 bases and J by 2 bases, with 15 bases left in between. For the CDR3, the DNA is TGTGCCAGCAGTTTAGGTCCCGGGACGGAGAACTATGGCTACACCTTC. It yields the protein CASSLGPGTENYGYTF.

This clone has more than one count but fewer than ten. The CDR3: CASSYWQTGDGYTF. The DNA for the CDR3 is TGTGCCAGCAGTTACTGGCAGACAGGGGATGGCTACACCTTC. This chain uses TRBV6-5 with TRBJ1-2; TRBD1 aligns across 8 bases. Germline trimming cut 1 base from V and 6 bases from J; bases unmatched to any gene: 4. Per the germline V gene, CDR1 is MNHEY and CDR2 is SVGAGI. This CDR3 has 14 amino acids.

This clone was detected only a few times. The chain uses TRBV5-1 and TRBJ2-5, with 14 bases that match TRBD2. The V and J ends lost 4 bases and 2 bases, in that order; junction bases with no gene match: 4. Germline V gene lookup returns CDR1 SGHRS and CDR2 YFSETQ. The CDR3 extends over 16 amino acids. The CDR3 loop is CASSPGLAGGQETQYF. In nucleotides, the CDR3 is TGCGCCAGCAGCCCCGGACTAGCGGGGGGTCAAGAGACCCAGTACTTC.

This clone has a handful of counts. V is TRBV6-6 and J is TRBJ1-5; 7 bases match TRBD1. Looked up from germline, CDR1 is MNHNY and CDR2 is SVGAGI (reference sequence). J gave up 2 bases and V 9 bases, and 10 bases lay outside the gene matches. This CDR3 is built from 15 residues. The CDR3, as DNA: TGTGCCAGTCGATTCGGACAGGAACGCAATCAGCCCCAGCATTTT. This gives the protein CASRFGQERNQPQHF.

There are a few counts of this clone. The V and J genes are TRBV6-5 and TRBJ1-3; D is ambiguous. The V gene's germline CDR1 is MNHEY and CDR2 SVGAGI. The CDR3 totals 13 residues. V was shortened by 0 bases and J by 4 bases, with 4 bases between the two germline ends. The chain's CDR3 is CASSYSSGNTIYF. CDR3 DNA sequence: TGTGCCAGCAGTTACTCATCAGGAAACACCATATATTTT.

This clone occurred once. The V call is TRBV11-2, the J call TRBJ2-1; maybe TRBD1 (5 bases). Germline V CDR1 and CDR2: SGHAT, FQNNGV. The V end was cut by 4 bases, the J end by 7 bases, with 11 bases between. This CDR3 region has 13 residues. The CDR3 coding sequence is TGTGCCAGCAGCTCCACAGGCCTTAATGAGCAGTTCTTC. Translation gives CASSSTGLNEQFF.

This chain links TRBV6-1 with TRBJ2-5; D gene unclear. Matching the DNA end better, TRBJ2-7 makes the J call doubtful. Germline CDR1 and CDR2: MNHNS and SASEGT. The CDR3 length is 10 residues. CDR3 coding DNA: TGTGCATGGGGTACCTACGAGCAGTACTTC. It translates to CAWGTYEQYF.

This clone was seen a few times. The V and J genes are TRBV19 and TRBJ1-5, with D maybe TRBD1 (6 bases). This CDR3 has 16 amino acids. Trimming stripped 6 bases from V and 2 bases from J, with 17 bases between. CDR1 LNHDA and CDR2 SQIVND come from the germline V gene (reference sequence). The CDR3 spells CASRGFTGIGNQPQHF. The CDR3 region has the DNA TGTGCCAGTAGGGGGTTCACAGGGATAGGCAATCAGCCCCAGCATTTT.

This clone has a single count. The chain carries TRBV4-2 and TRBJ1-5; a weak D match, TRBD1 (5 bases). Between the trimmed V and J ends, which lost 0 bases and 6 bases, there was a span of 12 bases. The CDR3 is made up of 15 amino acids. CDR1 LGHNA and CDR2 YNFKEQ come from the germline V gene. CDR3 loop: CASSQDLGGGQPQHF. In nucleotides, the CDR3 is TGTGCCAGCAGCCAAGATTTAGGTGGGGGTCAGCCCCAGCATTTT.

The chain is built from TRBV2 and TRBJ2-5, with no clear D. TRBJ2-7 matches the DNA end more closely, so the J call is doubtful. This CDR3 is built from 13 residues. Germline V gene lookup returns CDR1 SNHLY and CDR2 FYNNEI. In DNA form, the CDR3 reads TGTGCCAGCAGATTCGATCCGCGCGACGAGCAGTACTTC. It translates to CASRFDPRDEQYF.